This T cell receptor beta chain was captured in a study of cytomegalovirus exposure and HLA in healthy donors (dated by TCRdb to 2016 to 2017). For the wider study: An earlier analysis of some 550 of the donors reported approximately 300 Gb of sequence data and 117 million unique TCR beta sequences from roughly 200 million T cells. An early release that covered some 640 HLA-typed donors contained approximately 320 gigabases of sequencing data and approximately 85 million unique TCR sequences. Among the roughly 380 genotyped donors, around 81% belonged to the genetic ancestry cluster associated with self-reported Caucasian donors. The study aimed to test whether cataloging public T cell receptors could reveal signatures of past pathogen exposure. The T cell repertoires of 550 to 850 subjects were profiled by immunosequencing and related to cytomegalovirus serostatus. Along with the approximately 620-subject first cohort, a separate validation cohort of over a hundred different subjects was used. To predict cytomegalovirus infection status, the study combined high-throughput TCR immunosequencing, statistical association of individual TCRs with disease status, and machine learning. In a later analysis, previously published TCR beta repertoires from roughly 710 donors were re-analyzed and high-resolution HLA genotyping was added so that TCR occurrence patterns could be studied. In the later analysis, no new phenotypic data were used to find candidate immune exposures; instead, reliance was placed on TCR beta sequences and their occurrence across donors. In an earlier analysis of a few hundred of the donors, high-throughput TCR beta sequencing was used to judge whether each TCR beta V gene segment behaved as functional or pseudogenic. Donor age, sex, ethnicity and CMV serostatus were compiled together with the repertoire data. Genome-wide SNP genotypes for about three fifths of the roughly 670 donors were used in a later genetic analysis, which treated that subset as a discovery cohort. Every discovery cohort repertoire had been produced on one sequencing platform. Class I and class II HLA loci were covered by the typing at four-digit resolution. Typing coverage varied by locus: roughly 620-640 donors for A, B, C, DRB1 and DQB1; around 560 for DQA1; 606 for DPA1; 450 to 480 for DPB1. Because of strong linkage in the cohort, four or five DR-DQ haplotypes were treated as single units for association and clustering. Among around 400 genotyped donors of the cohort, an average of about 240,000 unique TCR beta nucleotide sequences was sequenced per donor, of which roughly 18% were non-productive.

The cohort consisted of some 730 healthy bone marrow donors. All cohort members were sampled while nominally healthy, although unrecorded immune exposures were likely present. The donor was CMV seronegative and was included in the group of over 300 seronegative cohort members. Each donor provided a peripheral blood sample, and peripheral blood mononuclear cells were used for TCR beta sequencing. Genomic DNA was extracted from the blood cell samples with the Qiagen DNeasy Blood Extraction Kit. The research as a whole found: Roughly uniform sequencing depth across donors was assumed in presence/absence analyses, although this assumption may not hold. In an earlier analysis of several hundred of the donors, most TCR beta V segments were observed in productive rearrangements about 87% or about 30% of the time, broadly matching IMGT annotations. Cytomegalovirus status was reported to be diagnosed by the classifier with high specificity and sensitivity in both the original and validation cohorts. The only immune exposure information available for the cohort was CMV serostatus. A further reported finding was that TCR beta sequences accurately predicted the HLA-A and HLA-B alleles for most subjects in the first cohort. This cohort had only TCR beta chains sequenced, and the lack of alpha or paired-chain data limited which features could be detected. A later analysis reported that several top co-occurrence clusters appeared linked to parvovirus B19, influenza, CMV and Epstein-Barr virus. In a later analysis, most CMV-associated TCR beta chains were found to appear HLA-restricted, with HLA associations seemingly driven largely by CMV exposure. In a later analysis, the rate of TCR association differed among HLA loci, with DRB1 alleles having the most associated TCRs and HLA-C alleles having the fewest. When HLA alleles, especially DR and DQ, strongly co-occurred, TCR associations were difficult to assign to individual alleles. In vitro tests confirmed that a few of the cytomegalovirus-associated TCR beta chains recognize cytomegalovirus antigens. A group of highly shared sequence variants was considered likely to be a technical artifact of the sequencing pipeline. A later analysis associated around 16,000 TCR beta sequences with specific HLA alleles at a false discovery rate of 0.05. The study listed around 160 TCR beta chains as associated with cytomegalovirus. Compared with the roughly 600-donor mean, donors in an Asian-associated ancestry cluster had fewer N-insertions in productive TCRs, according to a later genetic analysis. Most TCR sequences were seen in very few donors, while some public TCRs were found in many individuals. The authors suggested that the approach could potentially be generalized to other disease states and immunological phenotypes. Linkage disequilibrium might explain the correlated functional status among segregating V segments, but an unknown experimental factor could not be excluded. Because counts were too low, approximately 18 rarely observed V segments, including chromosome 9 orphons, were excluded from the earlier analysis of fewer than 650 of the donors. Because HLA typing was unavailable for some donors at each locus, only the typed subset was used in association tests. V-gene and J-gene trimming of TCR beta chains was associated with a missense DCLRE1C variant in a later genetic analysis, and the association was replicated in an independent cohort. Compared with equally common non-associated chains, HLA-associated TCR beta chains in a later analysis were more clonally expanded and had lower generation probabilities.

A note on this clone: This clone's antigen is unknown. Compared with germline, one end of the junction differs, possibly owing to a read error.

Libraries were built with the immunoSEQ multiplex PCR assay. For the multiplex PCR, a mixture combining 60 forward primers for TCR Vbeta segments and 13 reverse primers for TCR Jbeta segments was used. A multiplex PCR assay on genomic DNA amplified the CDR3 region of rearranged TCR beta genes. The amplified TCR beta libraries were sequenced on the Illumina HiSeq System as 87-base-pair reads. The published analysis was carried out like this. A later analysis tallied around 87 million unique TCR beta chains across the 666 repertoires, and some 10 million of those chains were shared by two or more donors. A nearest-neighbor algorithm error-corrected the raw reads and collapsed the reads into unique sequences, merging closely related sequences to remove PCR and sequencing errors. V, D and J gene segments were assigned by aligning CDR3 sequences to IMGT reference sequences. For a sequence to be retained, a match of at least six nucleotides was required to both a V gene segment and a J gene segment. Rearrangements were called productive when the CDR3 lacked stop codons and stayed in frame with V and J; all others were non-productive. Following IMGT convention, CDR3 was defined as the stretch from the second conserved V-encoded cysteine up to the conserved J-encoded phenylalanine. Sequences without an unambiguous match to a single V gene segment were excluded from the earlier analysis of about 640 of the donors. An earlier analysis of 550 to 650 of the donors classified V segments as functional when productive rearrangements were above 56.7% and as segregating when the standard deviation between donors was above 5%. A statistical classification framework was built for diagnosing cytomegalovirus status from the catalog of TCR beta chain sequences. In a later analysis, TCR nucleotide sequences were compared against IMGT/GENE-DB human TR gene sequences so that V and J genes could be assigned. A later analysis assigned CDR3 sequences and most-parsimonious VDJ recombination scenarios with the TCRdist pipeline. In a later analysis, each TCR beta chain was defined by its CDR3 amino acid sequence together with its V-gene family, and reads without a unique V-gene family were excluded. To address suspected cross-contamination and a sequencing artifact, a later analysis removed a few hundred highly shared, low-generation-probability nucleotide sequences. A later analysis calculated a clonal expansion index for each public chain from normalized within-repertoire ranks of inferred template counts. Generation probabilities in a later analysis came from a VDJ recombination model fitted to out-of-frame rearrangements, and those results were checked against IGoR. A later analysis scored TCR-TCR, TCR-HLA and TCR-CMV co-occurrence with hypergeometric tests, applying a repertoire-size bias correction to TCR pairs. A later analysis estimated false discovery rates by permuting HLA or CMV assignments 20 times. In a later analysis, co-occurring TCRs were grouped with DBSCAN, and TCRdist sequence similarity was added when clustering was performed within HLA-allele-positive subsets. Repertoires with fewer than 30,000 or more than 120,000 public chains, plus five repertoires with anomalous nucleotide sharing, were excluded from co-occurrence clustering. TCRdb carries this immuneACCESS record with in-frame sequences only. Its versions omit some clonotypes, under half of them owing to an unresolved V gene in the studies checked, with the rest unexplained. That table is the source of V, J and clone size, and D and trimming were worked out from the DNA. The sample has 98,000 or so clones on record, 75% to 80% of them singletons. Clones ranked in the top ten supply approximately 7.7% of the sample.

Specimen: PBMCs. The source is a female donor in good health and CMV-seronegative.

The CDR3 loop reads CSSSDGSPRGNQPQHF. In nucleotide form, the sequence is TGTTCCAGCAGCGACGGATCTCCTCGGGGCAATCAGCCCCAGCATTTT. Recombination linked TRBV7-9 to TRBJ1-5; the D segment cannot be called with confidence. CDR1 and CDR2 are read off the germline V gene (reference sequence) as SEHNR and FQNEAQ. Measured from the cysteine to the phenylalanine, the CDR3 is 16 residues long. Kept here is only the CDR3 DNA, which spans 48 bases and is read in frame from base 1.